A selection of T cell receptor beta chains follows, all from one sample in a study of vaccination and CD4 T cells after COVID-19. The antigens of these receptors remain unknown. TCRdb analysed the PCR reads with MiXCR anew, one entry per CDR3 protein. The profile covers about 15,000 distinct CDR3 sequences, with 73% appearing a single time and roughly 11% taken by the ten largest. Specimen: CD4+ T cells from blood, cultured in vitro. The receptors were sampled from a human donor who had recovered from COVID-19. The CDR3 runs from the conserved cysteine through the conserved F or W. A D gene is named only where the DNA matches it firmly. The size field is filled for only some rows; it gives once, few, many or a size class.

clone size	D gene	V gene	J gene	CDR3 DNA	CDR3 protein
-	-	TRBV30	TRBJ1-5	TGTGCCTGGAGTGTAAGTAGCTTCGACGGTAGCAATCAGCCCCAGCATTTT	CAWSVSSFDGSNQPQHF
-	-	TRBV2	TRBJ1-5	TGTGCCAGCACCTCTAACGAGATTATTAGCAATCAGCCCCAGCATTTT	CASTSNEIISNQPQHF
-	-	TRBV7-3	TRBJ1-1	TGTGCCAGCAGCTTAACGTCCTTCGGGGGTTCTGAAACTTTCTTT	CASSLTSFGGSETFF
few	TRBD1	TRBV7-9	TRBJ2-5	TGTGCCAGCAGCTCGGGACAGCCACAAGAGACCCAGTACTTC	CASSSGQPQETQYF
-	-	TRBV29-1	TRBJ1-2	TGCAGCGTTGAGGATTACTATGGCTACACCTTC	CSVEDYYGYTF
-	TRBD1	TRBV12-3/TRBV12-4	TRBJ1-5	TGTGCCAGCAGTCTACAGGGGTATCAGCCCCAGCATTTT	CASSLQGYQPQHF
-	-	TRBV28	TRBJ1-5	TGTGCCAGCAGGGGGGCCGGCGGCCCCCCGGCCCAGCATTTT	CASRGAGGPPAQHF
once	-	TRBV27	TRBJ1-1	TGTGCCAGCAGTTTATCCGGAGGGACTGAAGCTTTCTTT	CASSLSGGTEAFF
-	TRBD1	TRBV28	TRBJ1-5	TGTGCCAGCAGTTTGGCCAGGGGGCGATTTCAGCCCCAGCATTTT	CASSLARGRFQPQHF
-	-	TRBV20-1	TRBJ1-5	TGCAGTGCTAGAAGGTTCAGGGCAGGGTGGAATCAGCCCCAGCATTTT	CSARRFRAGWNQPQHF
-	TRBD1	TRBV18	TRBJ2-1	TGTGCCAGCTCACTCTTAGGACAGGGGTTGGATGAGCAGTTCTTC	CASSLLGQGLDEQFF
-	-	TRBV7-3	TRBJ1-1	TGTGCCAGCAGCTTCGGGGGAGACGGCACTGAAGCTTTCTTT	CASSFGGDGTEAFF
-	-	TRBV6-2/TRBV6-3	TRBJ1-5	TGTGCCAGCAGTCGGGCTGCCGAGAATCAGCCCCAGCATTTT	CASSRAAENQPQHF
-	-	TRBV7-8	TRBJ1-6	TGTGCCAGCAGCTTATTTCAGGACGCCGCAGGTTCACCCCTCCACTTT	CASSLFQDAAGSPLHF
-	-	TRBV18	TRBJ1-2	TGTGCCAGCTCACCAGGGACGTCCTTCGGAGGCTACACCTTC	CASSPGTSFGGYTF
-	TRBD1	TRBV6-2/TRBV6-3	TRBJ1-5	TGTGCCAGCAGTTACCCAACCGGGACAGGGGGCAATCAGCCCCAGCATTTT	CASSYPTGTGGNQPQHF
-	-	TRBV7-3	TRBJ1-1	TGTGCCAGCAGCTTTAGCCACAGCTCGGGCGCTTTCTTT	CASSFSHSSGAFF
-	TRBD1	TRBV27	TRBJ1-2	TGTGCCAGCAGTTGGGACAGGACCTATGGCTACACCTTC	CASSWDRTYGYTF
-	-	TRBV7-2	TRBJ2-7	TGTGCCAGCAGCCCTTTCGGAGCCGGGGAGCAGTACTTC	CASSPFGAGEQYF
-	-	TRBV20-1	TRBJ2-7	TGCAGTGCCAGGGACCACTACGAGCAGTACTTC	CSARDHYEQYF
few	-	TRBV20-1	TRBJ1-2	TGCAGTGCTAGGAAGGGGGACGGCTACACCTTC	CSARKGDGYTF
once	TRBD2	TRBV10-1	TRBJ2-5	TGCGCCAGCGGGACTAGCGGGAGCGGTGAGACCCAGTACTTC	CASGTSGSGETQYF
-	TRBD1	TRBV19	TRBJ1-2	TGTGCCAGTAGTCGCTCAGGGGGCCGTCCGCTCTATGGCTACACCTTC	CASSRSGGRPLYGYTF
-	-	TRBV19	TRBJ2-7	TGTGCCAGTAGCCGGACCGATGCTTCCTACGAGCAGTACTTC	CASSRTDASYEQYF
-	TRBD1	TRBV28	TRBJ1-1	TGTGCCAGCAGAATGGGACAGGGGAGGTCTGAAGCTTTCTTT	CASRMGQGRSEAFF
-	TRBD1	TRBV12-3/TRBV12-4	TRBJ1-5	TGTGCCAGCAGTGGGACAGGGGTAAGAAGTCAGCCCCAGCATTTT	CASSGTGVRSQPQHF
-	-	TRBV19	TRBJ2-2	TGTGCCAGTAGTATGGGGAACACCGGGGAGCTGTTTTTT	CASSMGNTGELFF
-	TRBD2	TRBV7-2	TRBJ2-5	TGTGCCAGCACCCAAGCGGCGGGGGTAGAGACCCAGTACTTC	CASTQAAGVETQYF
-	-	TRBV28	TRBJ1-2	TGTGCCAGCAGTTTAGCAGGGGCGTATGGCTACACCTTC	CASSLAGAYGYTF
-	-	TRBV20-1	TRBJ2-3	TGCAGTGCTAGCCTAGCACGAGGGGTAGATACGCAGTATTTT	CSASLARGVDTQYF
few	-	TRBV11-2	TRBJ1-2	TGTGCCAGCAGCCCAAGGCCCTGGGGGTCCGGGGATATTAACTATGGCTACACCTTC	CASSPRPWGSGDINYGYTF
-	-	TRBV25-1	TRBJ1-2	TGTGCCAGCAGCGGACGGTATGGCTACACCTTC	CASSGRYGYTF
-	-	TRBV28	TRBJ1-3	TGTGCCAGCAGTACCCTCAACTCTGGAAACACCATATATTTT	CASSTLNSGNTIYF
-	-	TRBV28	TRBJ1-5	TGTGCCAGCAGCCCCATTGGGGCAGGCAATCAGCCCCAGCATTTT	CASSPIGAGNQPQHF
-	TRBD1	TRBV28	TRBJ2-7	TGTGCCAGCAGGCTCCAGGGGGACAGGGCCTACGAGCAGTACTTC	CASRLQGDRAYEQYF
-	TRBD1	TRBV20-1	TRBJ2-2	TGCAGTGCAACGGGACAGTTCACCGGGGAGCTGTTTTTT	CSATGQFTGELFF
-	-	TRBV18	TRBJ1-1	TGTGCCAGCTCACCACAGGGTTGGAGAGAAGCTTTCTTT	CASSPQGWREAFF
-	-	TRBV6-1	TRBJ2-7	TGTGCCAGCAGGATTACTGGATCCTACGAGCAGTACTTC	CASRITGSYEQYF
-	-	TRBV20-1	TRBJ2-5	TGCAGTGCTAGAGGTCGGGACCCAGCGGGTGAGACCCAGTACTTC	CSARGRDPAGETQYF
-	-	TRBV6-5	TRBJ1-5	TGTGCCAGCAGTTTTTCAGGGGCGGGCAATCAGCCCCAGCATTTT	CASSFSGAGNQPQHF
once	-	TRBV12-3/TRBV12-4	TRBJ1-6	TGTGCCAGCAGAATGGGGGGCAGTAATTCACCCCTCCACTTT	CASRMGGSNSPLHF